What follows are 17 T cell receptor beta chains derived from one specimen sequenced in a study of cytomegalovirus exposure and HLA in healthy donors (TCRdb year 2017). Preparation of the library involved the immunoSEQ multiplex PCR assay. For the multiplex PCR, a mixture combining 60 forward primers for TCR Vbeta segments and 13 reverse primers for TCR Jbeta segments was used. TCRdb took this table from immuneACCESS and kept in-frame rearrangements with V and J called. Such tables lack part of the clones; where checked against another copy, unresolved V genes explain under half of the gap, and the rest is unexplained. The table of this sample itemizes around 35,000 clones. The top ten constitute about 1.9% of the sample. Input material: PBMCs. The source of these receptors is a woman aged 40 to 55 in good health and CMV-seropositive.

The V call is TRBV6-5, the J call TRBJ1-1; the D is unclear. V was clipped by 6 bases and J by 7 bases, with 18 bases between them. Germline loops: CDR1 MNHEY, CDR2 SVGAGI. This CDR3 has 14 residues. This chain's CDR3 is CASRRNGNRGEAFF. The DNA for the CDR3 is TGTGCCAGCAGAAGAAACGGGAATCGGGGTGAAGCTTTCTTT.

The rearrangement links TRBV19 to TRBJ2-1; TRBD1 might be the D (5 bases). The CDR3 has 14 residues. Trimming took off 3 bases at V and 9 bases at J, with 15 bases between the two ends. CDR1 is LNHDA and CDR2 is SQIVND in the germline V gene (reference sequence). The CDR3 bases are TGTGCCAGTAGTATTAGGGTCCAGGGCATTGAGCAGTTCTTC. The encoded protein is CASSIRVQGIEQFF.

The CDR3 loop reads CASSFRQRHNSPLHF. The DNA for the CDR3 is TGTGCCAGCAGCTTTAGACAGAGGCATAATTCACCCCTCCACTTT. V usage is TRBV5-6 and J usage is TRBJ1-6; D is possibly TRBD1 (5 bases). Germline CDR1 and CDR2: SGHDT and YYEEEE. The CDR3 length is 15 residues. The V and J ends lost 2 bases and 5 bases respectively, with 11 bases between them.

The chain uses TRBV9 and TRBJ1-4, with D possibly TRBD1 on 5 matching bases. The CDR3 extends over 14 amino acids. Germline V CDR1 and CDR2: SGDLS, YYNGEE. V shed 4 bases and J shed 7 bases, with 14 bases lying between them. The DNA of the CDR3 is TGTGCCAGCAGCCCGGACATTCAGGGTGAAAAACTGTTTTTT. It is translated as CASSPDIQGEKLFF.

V is TRBV19 and J is TRBJ1-4; D is possibly TRBD1 (6 bases). Germline CDR1 reads LNHDA; CDR2 reads SQIVND (reference sequence). V shed 4 bases and J shed 5 bases, with 14 bases lying between them. There are 15 residues in the CDR3. The CDR3 loop is CASSTTGPRNEKLFF. In DNA form, the CDR3 reads TGTGCCAGTAGTACCACAGGGCCCAGAAATGAAAAACTGTTTTTT. The whole variable domain, filled in from reference TRBV19 and TRBJ1-4, reads DGGITQSPKYLFRKEGQNVTLSCEQNLNHDAMYWYRQDPGQGLRLIYYSQIVNDFQKGDIAEGYSVSREKKESFPLTVTSAQKNPTAFYLCASSTTGPRNEKLFFGSGTQLSVL.

V is TRBV19 and J is TRBJ1-2; tentatively, D is TRBD1 (6 bases). V was trimmed by 3 bases and J by 6 bases, leaving 11 bases between them. This CDR3 is 13 amino acids long. Germline values: CDR1 LNHDA, CDR2 SQIVND (reference sequence). CDR3 bases: TGTGCCAGTAGTATCTCAGGGGCTAATGGCTACACCTTC. Translating it yields CASSISGANGYTF. Variable domain in full (rest from reference TRBV19 and TRBJ1-2): DGGITQSPKYLFRKEGQNVTLSCEQNLNHDAMYWYRQDPGQGLRLIYYSQIVNDFQKGDIAEGYSVSREKKESFPLTVTSAQKNPTAFYLCASSISGANGYTFGSGTRLTVV.

The chain is built from TRBV25-1 and TRBJ1-3; D is unresolved. This CDR3 is 16 amino acids long. CDR1 and CDR2 (germline): MGHDK, SYGVNS. Trimming shortened V by 4 bases and J by 2 bases, and 15 bases separated the two germline ends. This chain's CDR3 is CASSGRHGRTGNTIYF. The CDR3 DNA sequence: TGTGCCAGCAGTGGACGACACGGCCGGACTGGAAACACCATATATTTT.

V usage is TRBV15 and J usage is TRBJ1-2; TRBD1 is a possible D gene (6 bases). The V gene lost 3 bases and the J gene lost 8 bases, with 19 bases spanning the gap. This CDR3 spans 15 amino acids. The germline CDR1 and CDR2 sequences are LNHNV and YYDKDF (reference sequence). The CDR3 loop reads CATSSPGVFVGGYTF. In DNA, the CDR3 is TGTGCCACCAGCAGTCCAGGGGTTTTCGTGGGCGGCTACACCTTC.

J is TRBJ1-1 and V is TRBV5-1; the match to TRBD1 covers 9 bases. Germline CDR1 and CDR2: SGHRS and YFSETQ. CDR3 size: 14 residues. Trimming took 4 bases from V and 5 from J; bases not matched to a gene: 6. The CDR3 is CASSLRTGDTEAFF. In nucleotides, the CDR3 is TGCGCCAGCAGCCTAAGGACAGGGGATACTGAAGCTTTCTTT.

This rearrangement joins TRBV4-2 to TRBJ1-3; D is uncertain. The length of the CDR3 is 15 residues. CDR1 LGHNA and CDR2 YNFKEQ come from the germline V gene. Trimming left V 1 base short and J 0 bases short, with 7 bases between. The DNA for the CDR3 is TGTGCCAGCAGCCAAGGGGAGGGCTCTGGAAACACCATATATTTT. Translated, it gives CASSQGEGSGNTIYF.

The gene calls are TRBV6-1 and TRBJ2-1; 8 positions agree with TRBD2. The CDR3 is made up of 17 amino acids. Germline V gene data show CDR1 as MNHNS and CDR2 as SASEGT. V lost 4 bases, J lost 6 bases, and 14 bases stayed unmatched. The CDR3 sequence: CASSAPVGAGGTNEQFF. The CDR3 DNA is TGTGCCAGCAGTGCTCCGGTTGGGGCGGGGGGTACCAATGAGCAGTTCTTC.

This chain joins TRBV18 and TRBJ1-2; 8 nucleotides agree with TRBD1. CDR3 length: 15 amino acids. Looked up from germline, CDR1 is KGHSH and CDR2 is LQKENI. V lost 7 bases, J lost 6 bases, and 13 bases stayed unmatched. The CDR3 is CASYDRQGRRDGYTF. Here the CDR3 DNA reads TGTGCCAGCTACGACCGACAGGGGCGACGTGATGGCTACACCTTC.

The V gene is TRBV29-1, the J gene TRBJ2-1; TRBD1 aligns across 7 bases. The CDR3 sequence is 11 residues long. V trimming: 6 bases; J trimming: 7 bases; junction bases outside the gene matches: 3. Germline CDR1 is SQVTM and CDR2 is ANQGSEA. CDR3 residues: CSVGRGNEQFF. The CDR3 coding sequence is TGCAGCGTGGGCAGGGGGAATGAGCAGTTCTTC.

Measured by frequency, this clone is medium-sized. V usage is TRBV7-3 and J usage is TRBJ1-2; D ambiguous. Germline V gene sequence: CDR1 SGHTA, CDR2 FQGTGA. The CDR3 is 14 residues long. Trimming shortened V by 4 bases and J by 8 bases, and 17 bases separated the two germline ends. The CDR3 loop reads CASSSRDPGGGYTF. The CDR3 DNA reads TGTGCCAGCAGCTCCCGCGACCCGGGAGGCGGCTACACCTTC. Complete variable domain (other parts from reference TRBV7-3 and TRBJ1-2): GAGVSQTPSNKVTEKGKYVELRCDPISGHTALYWYRQSLGQGPEFLIYFQGTGAADDSGLPNDRFFAVRPEGSVSTLKIQRTERGDSAVYLCASSSRDPGGGYTFGSGTRLTVV.

This chain uses TRBV9 with TRBJ2-1, with 7 bases lining up with TRBD2. With 4 bases clipped from V and 4 bases from J, the junction kept 5 bases outside the gene matches. CDR1 is SGDLS and CDR2 is YYNGEE in the germline V gene. The CDR3 covers 14 residues. The CDR3 loop is CASSPGGQYNEQFF. CDR3 nucleotide sequence: TGTGCCAGCAGCCCGGGAGGCCAGTACAATGAGCAGTTCTTC.

The DNA for the CDR3 is TGCGCCAGCAGTGAGCTGGCAGATGAAGCTTTCTTT. It codes for CASSELADEAFF. The chain uses TRBV10-1 and TRBJ1-1, with D unclear. The CDR3 length is 12 residues. Trimming stripped 2 bases from V and 7 bases from J, with 8 bases between. Germline V gene sequence: CDR1 WNHNN, CDR2 SYGVQD (reference sequence).

J is TRBJ1-2 and V is TRBV28, with 8 bases identical to TRBD1. Germline loops: CDR1 MDHEN, CDR2 SYDVKM. V trimming: 2 bases; J trimming: 8 bases; junction bases outside the gene matches: 19. CDR3 length: 18 residues. In nucleotides, the CDR3 is TGTGCCAGCAGTTTACTTAATAGCGGACAGGGCCGCGTAGTAGGCTACACCTTC. Residues: CASSLLNSGQGRVVGYTF.